These 12 T cell receptor beta chains came from one sample sequenced in a study of blood T cell repertoires in COVID-19. Measured with immunoSEQ multiplex PCR; TCRdb has only the in-frame clones, and not every one. The table records over 100,000 clones, around nine tenths of them present only once. The material sequenced was peripheral blood. The receptors come from a man between 45 and 60 years old with active or convalescent COVID-19.

CDR3 DNA: TGTGCCAGCAGCTTAAGCCCCGCCGGACAGGGGAGCAATCAGCCCCAGCATTTT. Protein product: CASSLSPAGQGSNQPQHF. This chain uses TRBV7-2 with TRBJ1-5; 9 bases align to TRBD1. The CDR3 is 18 amino acids. Germline CDR1 SGHTA, CDR2 FQGNSA. V shed 2 bases and J 1 base; nucleotides not matched to a gene: 9. The whole variable domain, filled in from reference TRBV7-2 and TRBJ1-5, reads GAGVSQSPSNKVTEKGKDVELRCDPISGHTALYWYRQSLGQGLEFLIYFQGNSAPDKSGLPSDRFSAERTGGSVSTLTIQRTQQEDSAVYLCASSLSPAGQGSNQPQHFGDGTRLSIL.

The chain couples TRBV20-1 to TRBJ1-2; 9 positions agree with TRBD1. Germline assignment: CDR1 DFQATT and CDR2 SNEGSKA (reference sequence). CDR3 size: 13 residues. V gave up 3 bases and J gave up 9 bases; unmatched junction bases: 8. CDR3 residues: CSASTRDRARYTF. The CDR3 region has the DNA TGCAGTGCTAGTACCAGGGACAGGGCACGCTACACCTTC.

The genes are TRBV19 and TRBJ1-6, with D possibly matching TRBD1 (5 bases). The CDR3 extends over 17 amino acids. V lost 6 bases and J lost 0, with 15 bases in between. The germline CDR1 and CDR2 sequences are LNHDA and SQIVND (reference sequence). In nucleotides, the CDR3 is TGTGCCAGTAGCCGGGGGGACGGGAGCTCCTATAATTCACCCCTCCACTTT. Translating it yields CASSRGDGSSYNSPLHF.

V gene TRBV10-3 combines with J gene TRBJ2-5, with 8 bases identical to TRBD1. Germline trimming cut 11 bases from V and 5 bases from J; bases unmatched to any gene: 7. Germline loops: CDR1 ENHRY, CDR2 SYGVKD. The CDR3 extends over 12 amino acids. The CDR3: CAVGQAQETQYF. Written as DNA, the CDR3 is TGTGCCGTGGGACAGGCACAGGAGACCCAGTACTTC.

The rearrangement joins TRBV5-4 to TRBJ1-1, with D perhaps matching TRBD1 (5 bases). Germline-derived CDR1 and CDR2 are SGHNT and YYREEE (reference sequence). The V and J ends lost 3 bases and 9 bases respectively, with 18 bases between them. This CDR3 is 14 amino acids long. The CDR3, as DNA: TGTGCCAGCAGCTCGCTTATGGGTCAGGGTCAAGCTTTCTTT. Its translation is CASSSLMGQGQAFF.

This chain connects TRBV18 to TRBJ2-7; 7 bases match TRBD1. Germline V lookup: CDR1 KGHSH, CDR2 LQKENI. Trimming removed 2 bases from V and 5 bases from J; junction bases left unmatched: 9. This CDR3 region has 15 residues. The CDR3 region is CASSPLETGLDEQYF. In DNA, the CDR3 is TGTGCCAGCTCACCATTGGAGACAGGGCTGGACGAGCAGTACTTC.

The V and J genes are TRBV5-1 and TRBJ2-5, with a weak D call TRBD2 (5 bases). Germline V CDR1 and CDR2: SGHRS, YFSETQ. This CDR3 region has 13 residues. Deletions cut 0 bases from V and 3 bases from J, with 6 bases between. CDR3 DNA sequence: TGCGCCAGCAGCTTGGACGGGAAAGAGACCCAGTACTTC. Encoded protein: CASSLDGKETQYF.

V and J are TRBV30 and TRBJ1-2; TRBD1 matches 10 bases. Germline CDR1 and CDR2: GTSNPN and SVGIG (reference sequence). Losses at the gene ends were 3 bases for V and 8 bases for J; bases not matched to a gene: 12. The CDR3 is 15 residues long. The CDR3 is CAWRVTGTGAMGYTF. In DNA, the CDR3 is TGTGCCTGGAGAGTCACCGGGACAGGGGCGATGGGCTACACCTTC.

This sequence joins TRBV30 and TRBJ1-6, with D possibly TRBD1 on 6 matching bases. Germline CDR1 and CDR2: GTSNPN and SVGIG (reference sequence). The CDR3 is made up of 12 amino acids. V lost 3 bases, J lost 10 bases, and 10 bases lay in between. CDR3 sequence (DNA): TGTGCCTGGAGAGACACAGGGTCACCCCTCCACTTT. Its translation: CAWRDTGSPLHF.

The chain joins TRBV5-5 to TRBJ1-1; D perhaps matches TRBD1 (5 bases). The CDR3 runs 12 residues. Germline V lookup: CDR1 SGHKS, CDR2 YYEKEE (reference sequence). V lost 0 bases and J 8 bases, leaving 8 bases between the germline ends. CDR3 coding DNA: TGTGCCAGCAGCTTGGCCCCAGGGGAAGCTTTCTTT. Protein sequence: CASSLAPGEAFF.

The V and J genes are TRBV6-6 and TRBJ2-1; 10 bases are a match to TRBD2. From germline, CDR1 is MNHNY and CDR2 SVGAGI (reference sequence). This CDR3 contains 15 residues. After removal of 6 bases from V and 2 bases from J, the junction contained 4 bases not matched to a gene. The CDR3 DNA is TGTGCCAGCAGGGACAGCGGGGGGGCCTACAATGAGCAGTTCTTC. As protein: CASRDSGGAYNEQFF.

The V and J genes are TRBV27 and TRBJ2-2; 13 positions agree with TRBD2. Trimming cost V 5 bases and J 8 bases; bases outside gene matches: 8. The CDR3 has 16 residues. Per germline, CDR1 MNHEY and CDR2 SMNVEV (reference sequence). The chain's CDR3 is CASSPGLAGVFGELFF. The CDR3 DNA sequence: TGTGCCAGCAGTCCAGGACTAGCGGGGGTTTTTGGGGAGCTGTTTTTT.